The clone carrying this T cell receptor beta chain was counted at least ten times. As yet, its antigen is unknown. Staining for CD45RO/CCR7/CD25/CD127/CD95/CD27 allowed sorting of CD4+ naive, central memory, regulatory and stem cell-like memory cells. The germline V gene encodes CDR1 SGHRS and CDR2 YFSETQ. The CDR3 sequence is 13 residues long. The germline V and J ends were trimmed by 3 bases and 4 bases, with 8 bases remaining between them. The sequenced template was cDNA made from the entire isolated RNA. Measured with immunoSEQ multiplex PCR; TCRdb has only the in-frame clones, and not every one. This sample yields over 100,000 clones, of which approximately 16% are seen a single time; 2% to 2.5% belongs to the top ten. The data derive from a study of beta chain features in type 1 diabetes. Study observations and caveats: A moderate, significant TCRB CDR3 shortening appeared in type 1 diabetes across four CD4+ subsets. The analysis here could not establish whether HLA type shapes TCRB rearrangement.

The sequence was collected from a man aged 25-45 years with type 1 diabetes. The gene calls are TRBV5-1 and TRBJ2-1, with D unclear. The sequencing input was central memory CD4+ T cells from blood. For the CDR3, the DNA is TGCGCCAGCAGCTCACAAGTGTACAATGAGCAGTTCTTC. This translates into CASSSQVYNEQFF.